What follows is one T cell receptor beta chain and its context. Antigen unknown. These data originate in a study of a mutant IDH1 vaccine in newly diagnosed glioma. Broader study findings: Pseudoprogression appeared unlinked to shifts in leading peripheral T cell clonotypes.

The germline V gene encodes CDR1 LNHDA and CDR2 SQIVND (reference sequence). V was shortened by 6 bases and J by 0 bases, with 9 bases between the two germline ends. This CDR3 spans 14 amino acids. Sample time point: week 23, last vaccination. It was 300 ug of mutant IDH1 20-mer peptide that made up each vaccine dose, given with topical imiquimod. Sequencing was performed with immunoSEQ multiplex PCR; in TCRdb, only in-frame clones are kept and a portion is missing. The sample lists about 81,000 clones, almost 85% occurring once. V usage is TRBV19 and J usage is TRBJ1-3; D is undetermined. The material was PBMCs, obtained from a glioma patient whose treatment included an IDH1 peptide vaccine. The source of this sequence is a man aged 25 to 40 with glioma. Some clones in this sample may be carry-over from other donors' samples. The CDR3 loop reads CASRLTSSGNTIYF. DNA for the CDR3: TGTGCCAGTAGGCTCACAAGCTCTGGAAACACCATATATTTT.